A selection of T cell receptor beta chains follows, all from one sample in a study of blood T cell repertoires in COVID-19. The data were produced by immunoSEQ multiplex PCR, yet TCRdb's version contains in-frame clones alone and is incomplete. The repertoire holds 200,000 to 300,000 clones, over 80% seen once, with 1.5% in the top ten. The sample was peripheral blood. These receptors originate from a woman aged 40 to 50 who had recovered from COVID-19. CDR3s include the opening cysteine and the closing phenylalanine or tryptophan. Fields, in order: V gene, J gene, D gene, CDR3 protein, CDR3 DNA. D genes are given only for firm matches.

V: TRBV15
J: TRBJ2-5
D: -
CDR3: CATSRVAGTRETQYF
DNA: TGTGCCACCAGCAGAGTGGCGGGAACTAGAGAGACCCAGTACTTC

V: TRBV28
J: TRBJ1-1
D: TRBD1
CDR3: CASSPGTARIEAFF
DNA: TGTGCCAGCAGTCCCGGGACAGCGAGGATCGAAGCTTTCTTT

V: TRBV19
J: TRBJ2-3
D: -
CDR3: CASRGPGHTDTQYF
DNA: TGTGCCAGTAGAGGCCCGGGTCACACAGATACGCAGTATTTT

V: TRBV7-9
J: TRBJ2-7
D: -
CDR3: CASSLEVTAYEQYF
DNA: TGTGCCAGCAGCTTAGAGGTGACAGCCTACGAGCAGTACTTC

V: TRBV9
J: TRBJ1-5
D: -
CDR3: CASSIGGGQPQHF
DNA: TGTGCCAGCAGCATAGGAGGGGGACAGCCCCAGCATTTT

V: TRBV28
J: TRBJ2-7
D: -
CDR3: CASSSGTRPYEQYF
DNA: TGTGCCAGCAGTTCCGGGACACGACCCTACGAGCAGTACTTC

V: TRBV27
J: TRBJ1-5
D: TRBD1
CDR3: CASSYRGGNQPQHF
DNA: TGTGCCAGCAGTTACAGGGGAGGCAATCAGCCCCAGCATTTT

V: TRBV10-3
J: TRBJ2-3
D: -
CDR3: CAILRGGSTDTQYF
DNA: TGTGCCATCCTTCGGGGTGGGAGCACAGATACGCAGTATTTT

V: TRBV2
J: TRBJ1-2
D: TRBD1
CDR3: CASGGTGNGYTF
DNA: TGTGCCAGCGGGGGGACAGGGAATGGCTACACCTTC

V: TRBV6-1
J: TRBJ2-5
D: TRBD2
CDR3: CASSETAGGGETQYF
DNA: TGTGCCAGCAGTGAAACAGCGGGGGGCGGGGAGACCCAGTACTTC

V: TRBV24-1
J: TRBJ2-5
D: TRBD2
CDR3: CATSDPGLAGGLETQYF
DNA: TGTGCCACCAGTGATCCGGGACTAGCGGGGGGCTTAGAGACCCAGTACTTC